The 25 T cell receptor beta chains below come from one sample, sequenced in a study of Tregs in tolerant kidney transplant recipients. The data were produced by immunoSEQ multiplex PCR, yet TCRdb's version contains in-frame clones alone and is incomplete. This sample yields tens of thousands of clones, of which about 92% are seen a single time; roughly 5% belongs to the top ten. The sequenced material came from CD8+ T cells from blood. Receptors originate from a human donor in good health.

The chain carries TRBV21-1 and TRBJ2-4. TRBV21-1 corresponds to a pseudogene. This CDR3 contains 15 residues. CDR3 nucleotides: TGTGCCAGCAGCAAAGAAAGGTTAGCCAAAAACATTCAGTACTTC. Translation gives CASSKERLAKNIQYF.

V usage is TRBV4-1 and J usage is TRBJ2-6; D remains ambiguous. Per the germline V gene, CDR1 is MGHRA and CDR2 is YSYEKL. V was pared by 6 bases and J by 0 bases, with 6 bases between. The CDR3 totals 14 residues. CDR3 sequence: CASRFNSGANVLTF. The CDR3 DNA is TGCGCCAGCAGATTTAACTCTGGGGCCAACGTCCTGACTTTC.

This clone came up once. The J gene is TRBJ2-1, the V gene TRBV4-1, with D tentatively TRBD2 (6 bases). Germline V gives CDR1 MGHRA, CDR2 YSYEKL. V shed 3 bases and J shed 0 bases, with 15 bases lying between them. CDR3 length equals 17 residues. CDR3 bases: TGCGCCAGCAGCCACCCGAAGGACGGGGGCTCCTACAATGAGCAGTTCTTC. Amino acid sequence: CASSHPKDGGSYNEQFF.

The V gene is TRBV6-6, the J gene TRBJ1-6; 7 bases fit TRBD1. The trim removed 5 bases at V and 6 bases at J, leaving 7 bases unmatched. CDR3 size: 15 residues. Germline loops: CDR1 MNHNY, CDR2 SVGAGI (reference sequence). CDR3 in DNA: TGTGCCAGCAGTCTAAAGGGACAGCCTAATTCACCCCTCCACTTT. Its translation: CASSLKGQPNSPLHF.

This chain connects TRBV5-4 to TRBJ1-1; D perhaps matches TRBD1 (6 bases). The CDR3 covers 15 residues. The V and J ends lost 3 bases and 7 bases respectively, with 19 bases between them. Germline V gene data show CDR1 as SGHNT and CDR2 as YYREEE (reference sequence). CDR3 DNA sequence: TGTGCCAGCAGCTGGGGCCCAGGGGCGGTCTTTGAAGCTTTCTTT. Its protein is CASSWGPGAVFEAFF. Drawing the rest from reference TRBV5-4 and TRBJ1-1, the complete variable domain is ETGVTQSPTHLIKTRGQQVTLRCSSQSGHNTVSWYQQALGQGPQFIFQYYREEENGRGNFPPRFSGLQFPNYSSELNVNALELDDSALYLCASSWGPGAVFEAFFGQGTRLTVV.

The rearrangement joins TRBV27 to TRBJ2-7; D is undetermined. V lost 4 bases, J lost 6 bases, and 10 bases lay in between. CDR1 and CDR2 (germline): MNHEY, SMNVEV (reference sequence). The CDR3 is made up of 12 amino acids. The CDR3 spells CASSSSPGEQYF. The CDR3 nucleotides read TGTGCCAGCAGTTCCTCCCCCGGCGAGCAGTACTTC.

The genes are TRBV5-4 and TRBJ1-1; TRBD1 matches at 8 bases. With 4 bases clipped from V and 0 bases from J, the junction kept 5 bases outside the gene matches. The length of the CDR3 is 15 residues. CDR1 is SGHNT, CDR2 YYREEE, per germline (reference sequence). The CDR3 loop reads CASSAGQGMNTEAFF. CDR3 bases: TGTGCCAGCAGCGCTGGACAGGGAATGAACACTGAAGCTTTCTTT.

The chain is built from TRBV11-2 and TRBJ1-5; D possibly corresponds to TRBD1 (5 bases). CDR1 SGHAT and CDR2 FQNNGV come from the germline V gene. Trimming left V 3 bases short and J 5 bases short, with 14 bases between. CDR3 length: 15 residues. Here the CDR3 reads CASSLYGQGHQPQHF. CDR3 DNA: TGTGCCAGCAGCTTGTATGGGCAGGGTCATCAGCCCCAGCATTTT.

CDR3 DNA: TGTGCCAGCAGCTTAGCTGCGGGACAGAGTTTTTATGGCTACACCTTC. Protein sequence: CASSLAAGQSFYGYTF. The gene calls are TRBV13 and TRBJ1-2; 7 bases line up with TRBD1. Germline loops: CDR1 PRHDT, CDR2 FYEKMQ (reference sequence). Germline trimming cut 1 base from V and 5 bases from J; bases unmatched to any gene: 10. The CDR3 is made up of 16 amino acids.

CDR3 sequence (DNA): TGTGCCCTGGCGGGACAGGGGTCGTACGAGCAGTACTTC. Translated, it gives CALAGQGSYEQYF. The chain carries TRBV28 and TRBJ2-7, with TRBD1 identical over 10 bases. The junction had 8 bases not matched to a gene; V was cut back by 11 bases and J by 4 bases. Germline V gene data show CDR1 as MDHEN and CDR2 as SYDVKM. This CDR3 is 13 amino acids long.

This clone appeared a single time. J is TRBJ1-1 and V is TRBV6-1, with TRBD1 matching 7 bases. V dropped 7 bases and J dropped 4; count of bases not matched to a gene: 12. The CDR3 has 15 residues. Germline loops: CDR1 MNHNS, CDR2 SASEGT. The CDR3 coding sequence is TGTGCCAGCAATCCCCTCCGGGAGGGGGCCACTGAAGCTTTCTTT. Translating it yields CASNPLREGATEAFF.

This chain joins TRBV6-4 and TRBJ2-1; 8 nucleotides agree with TRBD2. The CDR3 has 19 amino acids. V lost 2 bases to trimming and J lost 6 bases; unmatched junction nucleotides: 18. CDR1 is MRHNA, CDR2 SNTAGT, per germline. As DNA, the CDR3 is TGTGCCAGCAGTGACGATAGTGGAGAGGGGCGGGAGGTCTGCAATGAGCAGTTCTTC. Protein sequence: CASSDDSGEGREVCNEQFF.

This rearrangement joins TRBV25-1 to TRBJ2-1; D is uncertain. The ends were cut back, 0 bases at V and 4 bases at J, with 4 bases in the middle. This CDR3 region has 13 residues. Germline values: CDR1 MGHDK, CDR2 SYGVNS. CDR3 protein: CASSEYGYNEQFF. The CDR3 DNA reads as TGTGCCAGCAGTGAATACGGGTACAATGAGCAGTTCTTC.

Worth noting for this clone: At one end, the junction sequence differs from germline, possibly due to a read error. J is TRBJ1-1 and V is TRBV5-5; 7 nucleotides line up with TRBD1. The CDR3 length is 15 residues. CDR1 and CDR2 (germline): SGHKS, YYEKEE (reference sequence). The CDR3 DNA reads as TGTGCCAGCAGCTACCGACAGGGCGTGAACGCTGAAGCTTTCTTT. Translated: CASSYRQGVNAEAFF. Complete variable domain (other parts from reference TRBV5-5 and TRBJ1-1): DAGVTQSPTHLIKTRGQQVTLRCSPISGHKSVSWYQQVLGQGPQFIFQYYEKEERGRGNFPDRFSARQFPNYSSELNVNALLLGDSALYLCASSYRQGVNAEAFFGQGTRLTVV.

The genes are TRBV6-5 and TRBJ2-7; 8 bases are shared with TRBD1. With V trimmed by 4 bases and J by 2 bases, 7 bases remained unmatched. This CDR3 contains 15 residues. In germline, CDR1 is MNHEY, CDR2 SVGAGI. This CDR3 is CASSSPDRGTYEQYF. In DNA form, the CDR3 reads TGTGCCAGCAGTTCGCCCGACAGGGGAACCTACGAGCAGTACTTC.

The rearrangement joins TRBV25-1 to TRBJ2-7; the D call may be TRBD1 or TRBD2 (5 bases each). Germline-derived CDR1 and CDR2 are MGHDK and SYGVNS. This CDR3 has 13 amino acids. V lost 6 bases to trimming and J lost 6 bases, with 15 bases between them. The CDR3 protein is CASSLGPVLEQYF. The CDR3 region has the DNA TGTGCCAGCAGCCTGGGACCGGTGCTCGAGCAGTACTTC.

V gene TRBV2 combines with J gene TRBJ2-1; TRBD2 aligns across 8 bases. The CDR3 is 15 residues long. Germline CDR1 SNHLY, CDR2 FYNNEI. Trimming cost V 5 bases and J 7 bases; bases outside gene matches: 10. The CDR3 DNA sequence: TGTGCCAGCAGTTCACCCGGGAGGGCCAGGAATGAGCAGTTCTTC. It specifies CASSSPGRARNEQFF.

The J gene is TRBJ1-1, the V gene TRBV30; 9 nucleotides align to TRBD1. Per the germline V gene, CDR1 is GTSNPN and CDR2 is SVGIG (reference sequence). The ends lost 2 bases at V and 5 bases at J; junction bases unmatched: 12. The CDR3 is 16 residues long. Here the CDR3 reads CAWSPRDRAIPTEAFF. The CDR3 nucleotides are TGTGCCTGGAGTCCCCGGGACAGGGCGATTCCTACTGAAGCTTTCTTT. Full variable domain (outside the CDR3, taken from reference TRBV30 and TRBJ1-1): SQTIHQWPATLVQPVGSPLSLECTVEGTSNPNLYWYRQAAGRGLQLLFYSVGIGQISSEVPQNLSASRPQDRQFILSSKKLLLSDSGFYLCAWSPRDRAIPTEAFFGQGTRLTVV.

This clone was seen a single time. V is TRBV6-1 and J is TRBJ2-5, with D tentatively TRBD2 (6 bases). The germline gives CDR1 MNHNS, CDR2 SASEGT. V lost 8 bases, J lost 2 bases, and 15 bases lay in between. The CDR3 extends over 14 amino acids. The CDR3 loop is CASDLGSGQETQYF. CDR3 coding DNA: TGTGCCAGCGACCTCGGGAGCGGACAAGAGACCCAGTACTTC.

This chain uses TRBV2 with TRBJ1-3; 7 bases align to TRBD1. After removal of 8 bases from V and 2 bases from J, the junction contained 6 bases not matched to a gene. From germline, CDR1 is SNHLY and CDR2 FYNNEI. This CDR3 has 14 amino acids. In nucleotides, the CDR3 is TGTGCCAGCGGAGGTACAGGGGCTGGAAACACCATATATTTT. Translating gives CASGGTGAGNTIYF.

The rearrangement links TRBV9 to TRBJ2-5, with TRBD1 matching 11 bases. With 4 bases clipped from V and 5 bases from J, the junction kept 7 bases outside the gene matches. The CDR3 spans 15 residues. Germline V CDR1 and CDR2: SGDLS, YYNGEE. CDR3 sequence reads: CASSLRTGGRETQYF. CDR3 in DNA: TGTGCCAGCAGCTTGCGGACAGGGGGCAGGGAGACCCAGTACTTC.

This clone was found once. This sequence joins TRBV7-2 and TRBJ1-5; TRBD1 aligns across 9 bases. This CDR3 contains 18 residues. From germline, CDR1 is SGHTA and CDR2 FQGNSA. V shed 5 bases and J 1 base; nucleotides not matched to a gene: 12. CDR3 region: CASSTGTGHLGSNQPQHF. The CDR3 DNA sequence: TGTGCCAGCAGCACCGGGACAGGGCACTTGGGAAGCAATCAGCCCCAGCATTTT.

J is TRBJ2-6 and V is TRBV9; no reliable D call. CDR1 is SGDLS, CDR2 YYNGEE, per germline. V lost 2 bases and J lost 3, with 3 bases in between. The CDR3 covers 13 residues. The CDR3 loop reads CASSVSGANVLTF. The CDR3 nucleotides are TGTGCCAGCAGCGTGAGTGGGGCCAACGTCCTGACTTTC.

The chain recombines TRBV27 with TRBJ1-1, with D perhaps matching TRBD1 (5 bases). The CDR3 consists of 13 residues. Germline V gene lookup returns CDR1 MNHEY and CDR2 SMNVEV (reference sequence). Trimming left V 6 bases short and J 0 bases short, with 8 bases between. The CDR3 DNA sequence: TGTGCCAGCAGCTGGGACCTGAACACTGAAGCTTTCTTT. This encodes CASSWDLNTEAFF.

This chain connects TRBV27 to TRBJ2-3; 7 positions match TRBD2. J lost 1 base, V lost 4 bases, and 5 bases had no gene match. There are 15 residues in the CDR3. Germline V gene lookup returns CDR1 MNHEY and CDR2 SMNVEV (reference sequence). CDR3 in DNA: TGTGCCAGCAGTTGGGTCAGCGGGGGCACAGATACGCAGTATTTT. Residues: CASSWVSGGTDTQYF.